This T cell receptor beta chain was found in a study of cytomegalovirus exposure and HLA in healthy donors. The CDR3 is 15 amino acids. Germline V gene data show CDR1 as SGHRS and CDR2 as YFSETQ. V gave up 5 bases and J gave up 1 base; unmatched junction bases: 5. Note on this clone: Antigen: not known.

Points from the study as a whole: Investigators reported 150 to 200 TCR beta chains as tied to cytomegalovirus.

Use of 60 Vbeta and 13 Jbeta primers characterized the PCR. This table comes from immunoSEQ multiplex PCR, and its TCRdb copy is limited to in-frame clones, with some not included. Of some 77,000 clones detected, around 80% appear once; the ten largest clones hold roughly 2.5%. This sequence was found in a young man in good health and CMV-seronegative. The source material was PBMCs. The rearrangement joins TRBV5-1 to TRBJ2-2; 7 bases line up with TRBD2. CDR3 DNA: TGCGCCAGCAGAACCGCGGGAGTGAACACCGGGGAGCTGTTTTTT. It is translated as CASRTAGVNTGELFF.